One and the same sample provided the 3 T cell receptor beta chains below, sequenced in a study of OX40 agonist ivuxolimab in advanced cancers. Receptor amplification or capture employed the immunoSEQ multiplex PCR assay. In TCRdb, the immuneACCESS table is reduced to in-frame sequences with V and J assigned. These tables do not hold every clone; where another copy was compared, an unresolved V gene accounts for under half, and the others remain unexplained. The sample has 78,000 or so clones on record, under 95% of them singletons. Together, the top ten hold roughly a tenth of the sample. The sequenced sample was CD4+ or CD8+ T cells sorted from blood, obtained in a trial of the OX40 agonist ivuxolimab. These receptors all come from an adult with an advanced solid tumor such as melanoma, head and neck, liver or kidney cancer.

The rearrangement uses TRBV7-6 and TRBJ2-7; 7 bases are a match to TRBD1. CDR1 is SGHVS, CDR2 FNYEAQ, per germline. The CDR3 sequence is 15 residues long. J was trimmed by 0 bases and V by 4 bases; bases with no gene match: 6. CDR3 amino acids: CASSSTTGSSYEQYF. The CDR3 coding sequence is TGTGCCAGCAGCTCAACGACAGGGAGCTCCTACGAGCAGTACTTC.

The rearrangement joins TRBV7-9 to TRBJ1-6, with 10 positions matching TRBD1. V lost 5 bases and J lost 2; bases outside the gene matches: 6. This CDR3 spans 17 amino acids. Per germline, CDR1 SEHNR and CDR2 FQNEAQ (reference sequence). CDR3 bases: TGTGCCAGCAGCGGCCCGACAGGGGGCGCCTATAATTCACCCCTCCACTTT. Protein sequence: CASSGPTGGAYNSPLHF.

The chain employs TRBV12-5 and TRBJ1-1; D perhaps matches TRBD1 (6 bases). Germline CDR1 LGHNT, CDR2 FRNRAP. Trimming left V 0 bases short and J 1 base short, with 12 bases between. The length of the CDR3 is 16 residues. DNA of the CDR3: TGTGCTAGTGGTTTGGTTGGAGGGGGGGCGAACACTGAAGCTTTCTTT. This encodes CASGLVGGGANTEAFF.